This record looks at one TCR beta chain sequence and its context. The data were taken from a study of blood T cell repertoires in COVID-19. Study context: Some COVID-19 samples were acute and others convalescent; all came from the United States, Italy and Spain.

The method was immunoSEQ multiplex PCR; TCRdb's version includes in-frame clones alone and lacks a portion of them. Among roughly 100,000 clones listed, 82% were seen once. With 4 bases clipped from V and 3 bases from J, the junction kept 8 bases outside the gene matches. Germline assignment: CDR1 SGHNT and CDR2 YYREEE (reference sequence). CDR3 size: 16 residues. This TCR was recovered from a man aged 80 or over with acute or convalescent COVID-19. Input material: peripheral blood. The rearrangement joins TRBV5-4 to TRBJ2-3, with 10 bases aligning to TRBD2. The CDR3, as DNA: TGTGCCAGCAGCCTCCAGCGGGGGGGCCGAACAGATACGCAGTATTTT. Translating it yields CASSLQRGGRTDTQYF.